Below, one T cell receptor beta chain is given with its context. Germline assignment: CDR1 KGHSH and CDR2 LQKENI. The CDR3 is 15 residues long. The V end was cut by 2 bases, the J end by 2 bases, with 12 bases between. TCRdb re-called the 5' RACE reads with MiXCR, one entry per CDR3 protein. The data show approximately 31,000 distinct CDR3 sequences, around 5.4% seen once. The data are from a study of early T cells in non-severe SARS-CoV-2 infection. As for the study in general: Sequencing of unsorted whole blood was done on bulk RNA, leaving chains unpaired.

The sequence came from an adult who was a healthcare worker with PCR-confirmed SARS-CoV-2 infection or an uninfected control (not recorded which). J is TRBJ2-5 and V is TRBV18; D call uncertain. The sequenced material came from whole blood. The CDR3 nucleotides read TGTGCCAGCTCACCAGAGGCAGGTGCGCAAGAGACCCAGTACTTC. Its translation is CASSPEAGAQETQYF.